This T cell receptor (beta chain) was observed in a study of T cells after yellow fever vaccination. There are a few counts of this clonotype. By 5'RACE template switching, TCR cDNA was produced, with a universal primer site and UMIs added in the process. Via MiXCR, TCRdb re-called the 5' RACE reads, giving one row per CDR3 protein. The data show roughly 310,000 distinct CDR3 sequences, more than 8.5% seen once. CDR3 length equals 19 residues. The ends were cut back, 1 base at V and 0 bases at J, with 19 bases in the middle. The germline V gene has CDR1 MDHEN and CDR2 SYDVKM. Sequencing was performed on PBMCs, taken on the day of the first yellow fever vaccination. The chain couples TRBV28 to TRBJ2-1; the D is unclear. This TCR was recovered from a man between 18 and 29 years old who received the YFV17D yellow fever vaccine. The CDR3 protein is CASSLLRVGKKRSYNEQFF. In DNA, the CDR3 is TGTGCCAGCAGTTTATTGCGCGTGGGTAAAAAACGCTCCTACAATGAGCAGTTCTTC.